The clone carrying this T cell receptor beta chain was detected many times. The antigen remains undetermined. This entry is derived from a study of regulatory T cells in long-lasting Graves disease. For TCR beta, libraries came from iRepertoire HTBI primers and Arm-PCR of CDR3 regions. TCRdb re-analysed the multiplex PCR reads in MiXCR, keeping a single row per CDR3 protein. In the table there are 360,000 or so distinct CDR3 sequences, roughly 25% of which are singletons. Germline loops: CDR1 SEHNR, CDR2 FQNEAQ (reference sequence). The CDR3 covers 10 residues. The ends were cut back, 11 bases at V and 5 bases at J, with 9 bases in the middle. Study results and caveats: Persistent disease was characterized by preferential usage of TRBV28, TRBJ1-2 and TRBJ2-5. Between persistent patients, 2,500 to 3,500 public clonotypes were shared, exceeding the roughly 940 shared between new patients.

Specified time point: persistent/refractory GD, antithyroid drugs over 5 years with positive TRAb. Isolated PBMC RNA provided the starting material for the TCR library. The chain couples TRBV7-9 to TRBJ2-5, with D perhaps being TRBD1 or TRBD2 (5 bases each). The TCR sequence derives from a woman between 40 and 50 years old with Graves disease. The input for sequencing was peripheral blood mononuclear cells (PBMCs), taken when the disease was refractory, from a patient treated with antithyroid drugs. The chain's CDR3 is CASGTETQYF. The CDR3 region has the DNA TGTGCCTCGGGGACGGAGACCCAGTACTTC. The full variable domain, its missing parts supplied by reference TRBV7-9 and TRBJ2-5, is DTGVSQNPRHKITKRGQNVTFRCDPISEHNRLYWYRQTLGQGPEFLTYFQNEAQLEKSRLLSDRFSAERPKGSFSTLEIQRTEQGDSAMYLCASGTETQYFGPGTRLLVL.